Below are 26 T cell receptor beta chains sequenced from a single sample in a study of OX40 agonist ivuxolimab in advanced cancers. The library was produced with the immunoSEQ multiplex PCR assay. The clones in this table, taken by TCRdb from immuneACCESS, are in-frame only. Not every clone is retained; where verified, under half of the shortfall comes from an unresolved V gene, and the cause of the rest is unknown. This sample has 50,000 to 65,000 clones in its table, and around 81% of those were observed once. 1% of the sample is held by the ten biggest clonotypes. The sequencing here drew on CD4+ or CD8+ T cells sorted from blood, taken in a trial of the OX40 agonist ivuxolimab. These receptors were collected from an adult with an advanced solid tumor such as melanoma, head and neck, liver or kidney cancer.

The V gene is TRBV5-4, the J gene TRBJ2-7, with a weak D call TRBD1 (6 bases). CDR1 is SGHNT and CDR2 is YYREEE in the germline V gene (reference sequence). The CDR3 runs to 14 residues. Trimming left V 4 bases short and J 6 bases short, with 17 bases between. CDR3 sequence: CASSPGGGGGEQYF. The CDR3 bases are TGTGCCAGCAGCCCGGGTGGGGGCGGAGGCGAGCAGTACTTC.

This chain joins TRBV6-1 and TRBJ1-6, with TRBD1 as a possible D gene (6 bases). V was clipped by 6 bases and J by 8 bases, with 17 bases between them. Germline V gene data show CDR1 as MNHNS and CDR2 as SASEGT. This CDR3 contains 15 residues. CDR3: CASRRVLKGDSPLHF. In nucleotides, the CDR3 is TGTGCCAGCAGACGAGTTCTGAAGGGGGATTCACCCCTCCACTTT.

This chain joins TRBV10-3 and TRBJ2-7; 12 nucleotides align to TRBD2. This CDR3 has 14 amino acids. CDR1 ENHRY and CDR2 SYGVKD come from the germline V gene. Trimming cost V 6 bases and J 3 bases; bases outside gene matches: 3. CDR3 sequence reads: CAIRETSGGYEQYF. CDR3 DNA: TGTGCCATCAGGGAGACTAGCGGGGGCTACGAGCAGTACTTC.

This clone appeared once. This chain uses TRBV7-2 with TRBJ1-2; no firm D call. The V gene's germline CDR1 is SGHTA and CDR2 FQGNSA. V shed 5 bases and J shed 8 bases, with 18 bases lying between them. This CDR3 spans 14 amino acids. DNA for the CDR3: TGTGCCAGCAGCCCCGGGCCTACGGCTTGGGGCTACACCTTC. It translates to CASSPGPTAWGYTF.

In nucleotides, the CDR3 is TGTGCCATCAGTGAGTCGGCGGCCGGGGGGGCTGGGAGCGCTGGGGCCAACGTCCTGACTTTC. It yields the protein CAISESAAGGAGSAGANVLTF. This chain links TRBV10-3 with TRBJ2-6, with 8 bases aligning to TRBD2. Per the germline V gene, CDR1 is ENHRY and CDR2 is SYGVKD. The CDR3 has 21 amino acids. Germline trimming cut 0 bases from V and 2 bases from J; bases unmatched to any gene: 15.

Of note for this clone: Other DNA sequences within the sample encode an identical CDR3. The genes are TRBV9 and TRBJ2-1; the match to TRBD2 covers 7 bases. V was pared by 0 bases and J by 0 bases, with 0 bases of the junction left unmatched. This CDR3 has 15 amino acids. The V gene's germline CDR1 is SGDLS and CDR2 YYNGEE. The DNA of the CDR3 is TGTGCCAGCAGCGTAGCGGGGGGCTCCTACAATGAGCAGTTCTTC. Translating gives CASSVAGGSYNEQFF.

The gene calls are TRBV5-8 and TRBJ2-3; no clear D. V lost 7 bases and J lost 0, with 15 bases in between. This CDR3 spans 15 amino acids. Germline values: CDR1 SGHTS, CDR2 YDEGEE. The chain's CDR3 is CASGRDPTSTDTQYF. The CDR3 DNA follows: TGTGCCAGCGGACGAGATCCAACTAGCACAGATACGCAGTATTTT.

The genes are TRBV7-2 and TRBJ2-7, with D perhaps given as TRBD1 or TRBD2 (6 bases each). Trimming took off 5 bases at V and 2 bases at J, with 19 bases between the two ends. Germline CDR1 reads SGHTA; CDR2 reads FQGNSA. This CDR3 is built from 16 residues. CDR3 residues: CASSPRGGGATYEQYF. The DNA for the CDR3 is TGTGCCAGCAGCCCCAGGGGAGGCGGGGCGACCTACGAGCAGTACTTC.

V usage is TRBV18 and J usage is TRBJ1-1; possible D gene TRBD1, 6 bases. The CDR3 covers 15 residues. The germline gives CDR1 KGHSH, CDR2 LQKENI. Between the trimmed V and J ends, which lost 3 bases and 5 bases, there was a span of 16 bases. The DNA for the CDR3 is TGTGCCAGCTCACCTTACCAGGGGATTGGAACTGAAGCTTTCTTT. Protein: CASSPYQGIGTEAFF. Using reference TRBV18 and TRBJ1-1 for the parts outside the CDR3, the full variable domain is NAGVMQNPRHLVRRRGQEARLRCSPMKGHSHVYWYRQLPEEGLKFMVYLQKENIIDESGMPKERFSAEFPKEGPSILRIQQVVRGDSAAYFCASSPYQGIGTEAFFGQGTRLTVV.

V gene TRBV27 combines with J gene TRBJ1-5; D is ambiguous. Germline V gene data show CDR1 as MNHEY and CDR2 as SMNVEV (reference sequence). The CDR3 runs to 15 residues. V was shortened by 3 bases and J by 1 base, with 10 bases between the two germline ends. The CDR3 is CASSLDSFSNQPQHF. The CDR3 coding sequence is TGTGCCAGCAGTTTGGATAGTTTCAGCAATCAGCCCCAGCATTTT.

The J gene is TRBJ2-4, the V gene TRBV7-6, with D perhaps assigned TRBD1 or TRBD2 (5 bases each). Per the germline V gene, CDR1 is SGHVS and CDR2 is FNYEAQ. V was cut by 1 base and J by 0 bases, with 16 bases left in between. This CDR3 contains 18 residues. DNA of the CDR3: TGTGCCAGCAGCTTAGGGCCCCCCCGGGGCCTAGCCAAAAACATTCAGTACTTC. Protein: CASSLGPPRGLAKNIQYF.

This sequence joins TRBV5-1 and TRBJ2-5; D is perhaps TRBD2 (5 bases). Germline CDR1 is SGHRS and CDR2 is YFSETQ. This CDR3 has 13 amino acids. V was clipped by 2 bases and J by 7 bases, with 12 bases between them. In DNA, the CDR3 is TGCGCCAGCAGCTTAGACCGAGGAGGGACCCAGTACTTC. This encodes CASSLDRGGTQYF.

The chain employs TRBV19 and TRBJ1-6; D unclear. CDR3 length: 15 amino acids. Between the trimmed V and J ends, which lost 8 bases and 6 bases, there was a span of 17 bases. Germline V CDR1 and CDR2: LNHDA, SQIVND (reference sequence). The CDR3 protein is CASRTPGVVNSPLHF. In nucleotides, the CDR3 is TGTGCCAGTCGTACCCCCGGGGTGGTTAATTCACCCCTCCACTTT. Full variable domain (remainder filled in from reference TRBV19 and TRBJ1-6): DGGITQSPKYLFRKEGQNVTLSCEQNLNHDAMYWYRQDPGQGLRLIYYSQIVNDFQKGDIAEGYSVSREKKESFPLTVTSAQKNPTAFYLCASRTPGVVNSPLHFGNGTRLTVT.

By sample fraction, this clone is medium-sized (0.01 to 0.1%). The CDR3 region is CASSLDTNWAEAFF. Written as DNA, the CDR3 is TGTGCCAGCAGCTTAGATACGAATTGGGCTGAAGCTTTCTTT. The chain is built from TRBV11-2 and TRBJ1-1; D uncertain. This CDR3 has 14 amino acids. Germline V CDR1 and CDR2: SGHAT, FQNNGV. The V and J ends lost 0 bases and 6 bases respectively, with 11 bases between them.

The chain carries TRBV6-4 and TRBJ1-4; TRBD1 is a possible D gene (5 bases). V was pared by 6 bases and J by 4 bases, with 12 bases between. Germline CDR1 is MRHNA and CDR2 is SNTAGT. The CDR3 length is 14 residues. In DNA, the CDR3 is TGTGCCAGCAGACCTTCAGGGAATAATGAAAAACTGTTTTTT. Translating it yields CASRPSGNNEKLFF.

This clone showed up just once. The J gene is TRBJ1-5, the V gene TRBV2; D is ambiguous. There are 14 residues in the CDR3. V lost 5 bases to trimming and J lost 2 bases, with 10 bases between them. Germline values: CDR1 SNHLY, CDR2 FYNNEI. This chain's CDR3 is CASSNELGNQPQHF. The CDR3 DNA reads TGTGCCAGCAGTAACGAATTGGGCAATCAGCCCCAGCATTTT.

The chain joins TRBV6-5 to TRBJ2-2; D call uncertain. Germline lookup yields CDR1 MNHEY and CDR2 SVGAGI. The V end was cut by 0 bases, the J end by 3 bases, with 8 bases between. The CDR3 covers 15 residues. CDR3 loop: CASSYSNPDTGELFF. In DNA, the CDR3 is TGTGCCAGCAGTTACTCGAACCCGGACACCGGGGAGCTGTTTTTT.

This chain uses TRBV18 with TRBJ1-1; perhaps TRBD1 as D (5 bases). The V gene lost 4 bases and the J gene lost 4 bases, with 13 bases spanning the gap. This CDR3 has 14 residues. Germline lookup yields CDR1 KGHSH and CDR2 LQKENI. The CDR3 protein is CASSLQAQVTEAFF. The CDR3 bases are TGTGCCAGCTCACTACAGGCTCAGGTCACTGAAGCTTTCTTT.

The rearrangement joins TRBV19 to TRBJ1-5; tentative D call: TRBD1 (5 bases). This CDR3 has 14 residues. Trimming stripped 9 bases from V and 0 bases from J, with 12 bases between. CDR1 LNHDA and CDR2 SQIVND come from the germline V gene (reference sequence). The CDR3 sequence is CASEQAISNQPQHF. As DNA, the CDR3 is TGTGCCAGCGAACAGGCCATTAGCAATCAGCCCCAGCATTTT.

This chain uses TRBV6-1 with TRBJ1-5; 9 nucleotides line up with TRBD1. The V gene's germline CDR1 is MNHNS and CDR2 SASEGT. This CDR3 has 14 residues. With V trimmed by 5 bases and J by 7 bases, 6 bases remained unmatched. CDR3 amino acids: CASSHGQGTQPQHF. The CDR3 coding sequence is TGTGCCAGCAGTCACGGACAGGGGACGCAGCCCCAGCATTTT.

The DNA for the CDR3 is TGTGCCTGGAGTCGTTTAACTGAAGCTTTCTTT. It translates to CAWSRLTEAFF. This sequence joins TRBV30 and TRBJ1-1, with D uncertain. The germline CDR1 and CDR2 sequences are GTSNPN and SVGIG (reference sequence). The CDR3 consists of 11 residues. V shed 2 bases and J shed 5 bases, with 6 bases lying between them.

J is TRBJ2-5 and V is TRBV5-4; a possible D gene is TRBD2 (6 bases). The J call may be wrong; the DNA end is better matched by TRBJ2-7. Germline loops: CDR1 SGHNT, CDR2 YYREEE (reference sequence). The CDR3 length is 17 residues. CDR3 region: CASSLPPHGAGLYEQYF. The CDR3 coding sequence is TGTGCCAGCAGCTTGCCCCCCCATGGGGCGGGGCTCTACGAGCAGTACTTC.

J is TRBJ1-4 and V is TRBV11-1; perhaps TRBD1 as D (5 bases). CDR1 and CDR2 from the germline V gene are SGHAT and FQDESV (reference sequence). The V gene lost 5 bases and the J gene lost 0 bases, with 16 bases spanning the gap. The CDR3 runs to 17 residues. In DNA, the CDR3 is TGTGCCAGCAGCCCCCGGAAGGGACTTGCAACTAATGAAAAACTGTTTTTT. Residues: CASSPRKGLATNEKLFF.

The chain uses TRBV29-1 and TRBJ1-2; D perhaps matches TRBD1 (6 bases). The CDR3 loop spans 14 amino acids. Per germline, CDR1 SQVTM and CDR2 ANQGSEA. With 2 bases removed from V and 5 bases from J, the gap between germline ends came to 15 bases. This CDR3 reads CSVEFGGRGYGYTF. CDR3 nucleotide sequence: TGCAGCGTTGAATTTGGGGGCCGGGGGTATGGCTACACCTTC.

V gene TRBV19 combines with J gene TRBJ1-5; no clear D. V was trimmed by 3 bases and J by 3 bases, leaving 9 bases between them. This CDR3 region has 14 residues. CDR1 LNHDA and CDR2 SQIVND come from the germline V gene (reference sequence). In DNA form, the CDR3 reads TGTGCCAGTAGTATCGGACCGGACAATCAGCCCCAGCATTTT. This encodes CASSIGPDNQPQHF.

The chain carries TRBV4-2 and TRBJ2-1; 7 bases agree with TRBD2. CDR3 length: 16 residues. Germline CDR1 and CDR2: LGHNA and YNFKEQ. J lost 3 bases, V lost 0 bases, and 5 bases had no gene match. The chain's CDR3 is CASSQDHSGDYNEQFF. The DNA of the CDR3 is TGTGCCAGCAGCCAAGATCACAGCGGGGACTACAATGAGCAGTTCTTC.